The 2 T cell receptor beta chains presented below share a single source sample, sequenced in a study of Tregs in tolerant kidney transplant recipients. Which antigens these TCRs recognize remains unknown. The method was immunoSEQ multiplex PCR; TCRdb's version includes in-frame clones alone and lacks a portion of them. Among 15,000 to 20,000 clones listed, about 57% were seen once. The sample consisted of Tregs from blood cultured with allogeneic cells. The receptors were sampled from a human donor in good health.

The chain recombines TRBV18 with TRBJ2-3; D not certain. Trimming stripped 3 bases from V and 0 bases from J, with 7 bases between. The germline V gene encodes CDR1 KGHSH and CDR2 LQKENI. CDR3 size: 14 residues. This CDR3 is CASSPGFSTDTQYF. The CDR3 nucleotides are TGTGCCAGCTCACCCGGGTTTAGCACAGATACGCAGTATTTT.

This chain uses TRBV6-1 with TRBJ2-7, with 7 bases fitting TRBD2. Germline V gene lookup returns CDR1 MNHNS and CDR2 SASEGT. V lost 2 bases and J lost 0; bases outside the gene matches: 4. The CDR3 contains 15 residues. The CDR3: CASSERGGSSYEQYF. The CDR3 DNA reads as TGTGCCAGCAGTGAAAGGGGCGGGAGCTCCTACGAGCAGTACTTC.